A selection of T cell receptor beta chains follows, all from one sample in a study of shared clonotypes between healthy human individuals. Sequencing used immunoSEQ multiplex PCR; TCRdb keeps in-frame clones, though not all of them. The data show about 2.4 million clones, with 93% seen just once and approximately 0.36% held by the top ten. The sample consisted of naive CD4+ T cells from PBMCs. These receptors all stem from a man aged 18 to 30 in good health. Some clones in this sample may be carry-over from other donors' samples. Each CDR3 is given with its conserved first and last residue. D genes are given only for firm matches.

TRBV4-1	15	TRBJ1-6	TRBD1	CASSQSDRANSPLHF	TGCGCCAGCAGCCAATCCGACAGGGCAAATTCACCCCTCCACTTT
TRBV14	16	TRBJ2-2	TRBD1	CASSLLETGGIGELFF	TGTGCCAGCAGCCTTCTTGAGACAGGGGGGATCGGGGAGCTGTTTTTT
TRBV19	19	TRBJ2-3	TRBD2	CASSTMATSGTRGTDTQYF	TGTGCCAGTAGCACTATGGCGACTAGCGGGACGAGGGGCACAGATACGCAGTATTTT
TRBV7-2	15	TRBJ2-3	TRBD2	CASSPGSGGPDTQYF	TGTGCCAGCAGCCCAGGGTCGGGGGGTCCAGATACGCAGTATTTT
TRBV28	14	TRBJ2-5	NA	CASSPGGQQETQYF	TGTGCCAGCAGCCCCGGGGGGCAGCAAGAGACCCAGTACTTC
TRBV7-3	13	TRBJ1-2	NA	CASSPTAQDGYTF	TGTGCCAGCAGCCCGACGGCCCAGGATGGCTACACCTTC
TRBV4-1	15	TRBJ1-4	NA	CASSQSWGVWEKLFF	TGCGCCAGCAGCCAAAGCTGGGGGGTTTGGGAAAAACTGTTTTTT
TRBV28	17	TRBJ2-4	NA	CASSQTYSLGFKNIQYF	TGTGCCAGCAGTCAAACTTACTCCTTGGGGTTTAAGAACATTCAGTACTTC
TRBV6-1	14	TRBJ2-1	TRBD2	CASPGTSGINEQFF	TGTGCCAGCCCGGGGACTAGCGGTATCAATGAGCAGTTCTTC
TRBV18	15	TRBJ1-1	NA	CASSRGQTKNTEAFF	TGTGCCAGCTCCCGAGGACAGACTAAAAACACTGAAGCTTTCTTT
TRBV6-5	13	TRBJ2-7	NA	CASSYRQGAEQYF	TGTGCCAGCAGTTACCGGCAGGGTGCCGAGCAGTACTTC